This is a list of T cell receptor beta chains from one sample in a study of cytomegalovirus exposure and HLA in healthy donors. Generated by immunoSEQ multiplex PCR, the TCRdb table keeps only in-frame clones and is missing some. The table lists about 140,000 clones, 75% to 80% of them singletons, with approximately 2% in the top ten. Sequencing was done on a sample of PBMCs. All receptors come from a man aged 25-40 years in good health and CMV-seronegative. CDR3s include the opening cysteine and the closing phenylalanine or tryptophan. Fields, in order: J gene, CDR3 length, D gene, clone size, V gene, CDR3 DNA, CDR3 protein. The D gene is left open where the match is weak. Rows may omit the clone size; those that give it use once, few, many or a size class.

TRBJ2-5	16	.	.	TRBV2	TGTGCCAGCAGTCGTGCTGGACAGCTATCCCAAGAGACCCAGTACTTC	CASSRAGQLSQETQYF
TRBJ2-5	13	TRBD2	.	TRBV11-1	TGTGCCAGCAGCTTCGGGGGGGAGGAGACCCAGTACTTC	CASSFGGEETQYF
TRBJ1-4	15	.	.	TRBV2	TGTGCCAGCAGACTTGGTGGAGGGCGTAATGAAAAACTGTTTTTT	CASRLGGGRNEKLFF
TRBJ1-2	15	.	.	TRBV4-1	TGCGCCAGCAGCCAAGGTGAGGGACAACGCTATGGCTACACCTTC	CASSQGEGQRYGYTF
TRBJ2-7	14	TRBD2	.	TRBV27	TGTGCCAGCAGCATAGCGGGAGAGTCCTACGAGCAGTACTTC	CASSIAGESYEQYF
TRBJ2-7	15	.	few	TRBV28	TGTGCCAGCAGTAGTCCGTCGGTCAATTTCTACGAGCAGTACTTC	CASSSPSVNFYEQYF
TRBJ2-7	14	.	.	TRBV18	TGTGCCAGCTCACCAATTGAGACAGCCTACGAGCAGTACTTC	CASSPIETAYEQYF
TRBJ2-1	15	TRBD2	.	TRBV2	TGTGCCAGCAGTGAGTTAGCGGGAGGGATCGATGAGCAGTTCTTC	CASSELAGGIDEQFF
TRBJ2-4	14	.	.	TRBV11-2	TGTGCCAGCAGCTTAGGGACAAGCAGAAACATTCAGTACTTC	CASSLGTSRNIQYF
TRBJ1-2	12	.	.	TRBV30	TGTGCCTGGAGCACAGCCCCGAGTGGCTACACCTTC	CAWSTAPSGYTF
TRBJ2-3	15	.	.	TRBV11-2	TGTGCCAGCAGCTCGATAGCGGTCAGCACAGATACGCAGTATTTT	CASSSIAVSTDTQYF
TRBJ1-1	16	TRBD1	.	TRBV2	TGTGCCAGCCGGGGGACAGTAATAACGGGGAACACTGAAGCTTTCTTT	CASRGTVITGNTEAFF
TRBJ2-1	16	TRBD1	.	TRBV5-1	TGCGCCAGCAGCTTAGGACCCGTCAGGGGGATCAATGAGCAGTTCTTC	CASSLGPVRGINEQFF
TRBJ2-7	13	.	.	TRBV27	TGTGCCAGCAGTTTCTCCCCCCAGAACGAGCAGTACTTC	CASSFSPQNEQYF
TRBJ1-1	17	TRBD1	.	TRBV11-2	TGTGCCAGCAGCCCCAAATCGAGGACAGGGACGAACACTGAAGCTTTCTTT	CASSPKSRTGTNTEAFF
TRBJ1-5	15	TRBD1	few	TRBV28	TGTGCCAGCAGTTTATCCACAGGGGGGATCCAGCCCCAGCATTTT	CASSLSTGGIQPQHF
TRBJ2-5	11	.	.	TRBV27	TGTGCCACCAGAACGGAAGAGACCCAGTACTTC	CATRTEETQYF
TRBJ2-1	16	TRBD2	.	TRBV7-8	TGTGCCAGCAGCTTAGTTGGGACTAGCGGATACAATGAGCAGTTCTTC	CASSLVGTSGYNEQFF
TRBJ1-2	14	TRBD1	.	TRBV6-1	TGTGCCAGCAGTGACGACAGGGAAAACTATGGCTACACCTTC	CASSDDRENYGYTF
TRBJ2-3	14	TRBD1	few	TRBV19	TGTGCCAGTAGTATGGGACAGCTAGCAGATACGCAGTATTTT	CASSMGQLADTQYF
TRBJ2-6	15	.	.	TRBV19	TGTGCCACACTCGCGGGAATCGCTGGGGCCAACGTCCTGACTTTC	CATLAGIAGANVLTF
TRBJ1-5	14	TRBD1	.	TRBV27	TGTGCCAGCCGTTCGGGGACAGAGGCCCAGCCCCAGCATTTT	CASRSGTEAQPQHF
TRBJ1-1	16	.	.	TRBV28	TGTGCCAGCAGTTTGCCGGGGGGGGTTGTGGGCACTGAAGCTTTCTTT	CASSLPGGVVGTEAFF
TRBJ2-7	16	TRBD1	.	TRBV11-2	TGTGCCAGCAGCCCTTTAGGGGGACAGGGGCTCTACGAGCAGTACTTC	CASSPLGGQGLYEQYF
TRBJ1-5	12	.	.	TRBV7-9	TGTGCCAGCAGCTTAGGAGATCAGCCCCAGCATTTT	CASSLGDQPQHF
TRBJ2-3	16	TRBD2	.	TRBV7-6	TGTGCCAGCAGCTTAGGAGCGGGGGGGTGGACAGATACGCAGTATTTT	CASSLGAGGWTDTQYF
TRBJ2-7	19	TRBD2	once	TRBV23-1	TGCGCCAGCAGCCCCACCGGGACTAGCGGTATTACTGGGGCTCCCGAGCAGTACTTC	CASSPTGTSGITGAPEQYF
TRBJ1-1	15	TRBD1	.	TRBV29-1	TGCAGCGGTACCCGGACAGGGCCCCCGAGTACTGAAGCTTTCTTT	CSGTRTGPPSTEAFF
TRBJ2-5	15	.	.	TRBV7-3	TGTGCCAGCAGCTTAACTGCAGGCCAGGGAGAGACCCAGTACTTC	CASSLTAGQGETQYF
TRBJ1-2	15	TRBD1	.	TRBV9	TGTGCCAGCAGCGCGGGGACAGGGTTTGGCTATGGCTACACCTTC	CASSAGTGFGYGYTF
TRBJ2-3	15	TRBD2	.	TRBV6-1	TGTGCCAGCAGTGCCCCTAGCGGGAGTATGAATACGCAGTATTTT	CASSAPSGSMNTQYF
TRBJ1-3	15	.	.	TRBV28	TGTGCCAGCAGTTCCTCCGGGACTCGGGGAAACACCATATATTTT	CASSSSGTRGNTIYF
TRBJ1-1	13	.	.	TRBV5-6	TGTGCCAGCAGCTTGGCGGGGAACACTGAAGCTTTCTTT	CASSLAGNTEAFF
TRBJ2-1	14	.	.	TRBV10-2	TGCGCCAGCAGGACGCCGGGATCGCACAATGGGCAGTTCTTC	CASRTPGSHNGQFF
TRBJ1-1	12	.	few	TRBV29-1	TGCAGCGCCATCCGACAGAACACTGAAGCTTTCTTT	CSAIRQNTEAFF
TRBJ2-5	16	.	few	TRBV6-5	TGTGCCAGCAGTTACTCCGGACCTGGGGCCCAAGAGACCCAGTACTTC	CASSYSGPGAQETQYF
TRBJ2-1	17	TRBD1	.	TRBV9	TGTGCCAGCAGCCTACCTCTCCCGGGACAGGGATACAATGAGCAGTTCTTC	CASSLPLPGQGYNEQFF
TRBJ1-2	11	.	.	TRBV30	TGTGCCTGGAGTGCAGGGGTAGGCTACACCTTC	CAWSAGVGYTF
TRBJ2-7	16	.	few	TRBV5-4	TGTGCCAGCAGCTTGGTAACAGGGATGGCGGCCTACGAGCAGTACTTC	CASSLVTGMAAYEQYF
TRBJ2-5	13	TRBD2	.	TRBV6-1	TGTGGGGCGGGAGGGGGCGCGCGGGAGACCCAGTACTTC	CGAGGGARETQYF